This T cell receptor beta chain was identified in a study of PD-1 and CTLA-4 blockade in melanoma. TCRdb's copy holds only in-frame clones and misses some; the assay was immunoSEQ multiplex PCR. The table shows tens of thousands of clones, with 88% occurring only once. This CDR3 contains 12 residues. The V gene end was trimmed by 5 bases and the J gene end by 4 bases; junction bases not matched to a gene: 4. In germline, CDR1 is SQVTM, CDR2 ANQGSEA. The source was CD8+ T cells from peripheral blood, collected from a patient given anti-PD-1 treatment. The receptor was isolated from a human donor with melanoma. This chain links TRBV29-1 with TRBJ2-7, with 8 bases identical to TRBD1. DNA for the CDR3: TGCAGCGTTAAGGACAGGGAATACGAGCAGTACTTC. Protein: CSVKDREYEQYF.